This T cell receptor beta chain was recovered during a study of OX40 agonist ivuxolimab in advanced cancers. Study background: The group had a mean age of around 60 years, ranged from roughly 23 to 85, and was approximately 81% male.

Germline V lookup: CDR1 MNHEY, CDR2 SMNVEV (reference sequence). The CDR3 runs 13 residues. Trimming removed 8 bases at V and 7 bases at J, with 15 bases between. A single count supports this clone. The data were produced by immunoSEQ multiplex PCR, yet TCRdb's version contains in-frame clones alone and is incomplete. The table lists roughly 76,000 clones, 90% to 95% of them singletons. J is TRBJ1-5 and V is TRBV27; D may be TRBD1 (6 bases). Source: CD4+ or CD8+ T cells sorted from blood, taken in a trial of the OX40 agonist ivuxolimab. The clonotype comes from an adult with an advanced solid tumor such as melanoma, head and neck, liver or kidney cancer. CDR3: CASGRGGRQPQHF. The CDR3 nucleotides read TGTGCCAGCGGGCGGGGGGGCCGGCAGCCCCAGCATTTT.